These T cell receptor beta chains were read from a single sample in a study of identical twins. Using its own MiXCR run on the 5' RACE reads, TCRdb lists one record per CDR3 protein. Among hundreds of thousands of distinct CDR3 sequences listed, 5.5% to 6.5% were seen once. The sequenced sample was naive T cells sorted from blood. The receptors derive from a man between 18 and 35 years old in good health. Both conserved end residues are part of each CDR3. The D gene is left open where the match is weak. Where a row states a size, it is once, few, many or the class of an expanded clone; other rows omit it.

V	size	D	J	DNA	CDR3
TRBV15	few	-	TRBJ2-3	TGTGCCACCAGCGCTAGCTCGAAAGATACGCAGTATTTT	CATSASSKDTQYF
TRBV10-3	many	-	TRBJ1-3	TGTGCCATCCAAGAGCCCCGGGGCGGAAACACCATATATTTT	CAIQEPRGGNTIYF
TRBV5-1	many	-	TRBJ1-5	TGCGCCAGCAGCTCCGGGATTTATAGCAATCAGCCCCAGCATTTT	CASSSGIYSNQPQHF
TRBV2	few	-	TRBJ2-1	TGTGCCAGCAGTGCCACTAGCAGTGAGCAGTTCTTC	CASSATSSEQFF
TRBV12-3/TRBV12-4	many	TRBD2	TRBJ2-1	TGTGCCAGCAGGGAGCGGGAGTCTTACAATGAGCAGTTCTTC	CASRERESYNEQFF
TRBV7-2	-	-	TRBJ2-1	TGTGCCAGCAGCTTAGCGCATAGGGATGAGCAGTTCTTC	CASSLAHRDEQFF
TRBV5-1	few	-	TRBJ1-6	TGCGCCAGCAGCGTCGGACAGAGCTCCTATAATTCACCCCTCCACTTT	CASSVGQSSYNSPLHF
TRBV20-1	few	TRBD2	TRBJ2-7	TGCAGTGCAAACCGAATAACTAGCGGGAGGGGAACCTACGAGCAGTACTTC	CSANRITSGRGTYEQYF
TRBV15	many	-	TRBJ2-1	TGTGCCACCGGGAATGAGCAGTTCTTC	CATGNEQFF
TRBV3-1	few	TRBD1	TRBJ1-1	TGTGCCAGCAGGGGGGACAGCGCGAACACTGAAGCTTTCTTT	CASRGDSANTEAFF
TRBV18	-	TRBD2	TRBJ2-5	TGTGCCAGCTCACCACCGGCGGGAGAAGAGACCCAGTACTTC	CASSPPAGEETQYF
TRBV29-1	few	TRBD1	TRBJ2-5	TGCAGCGTTGAACCGACAGGGGAGACCCAGTACTTC	CSVEPTGETQYF
TRBV18	-	-	TRBJ2-5	TGTGCCAGCTCACCGGCTCGAGGCAGGGCGGTGGAGACCCAGTACTTC	CASSPARGRAVETQYF
TRBV19	-	TRBD2	TRBJ2-3	TGTGCCAGTAGTAGTCTAGCGGGAGTCTCAGATACGCAGTATTTT	CASSSLAGVSDTQYF
TRBV7-9	many	TRBD1	TRBJ2-7	TGTGCCAGCAGCTTAGACAGGACAGGGAGTTCCGAGCAGTACTTC	CASSLDRTGSSEQYF
TRBV25-1	few	-	TRBJ2-2	TGTGCCAGCACGGGGCCCGTCGGCGGGGAGCTGTTTTTT	CASTGPVGGELFF
TRBV4-3	many	TRBD2	TRBJ2-1	TGCGCCAGCAGCCGTGAGACTAGCGGGAGGGCCGCGCAGTTCTTC	CASSRETSGRAAQFF